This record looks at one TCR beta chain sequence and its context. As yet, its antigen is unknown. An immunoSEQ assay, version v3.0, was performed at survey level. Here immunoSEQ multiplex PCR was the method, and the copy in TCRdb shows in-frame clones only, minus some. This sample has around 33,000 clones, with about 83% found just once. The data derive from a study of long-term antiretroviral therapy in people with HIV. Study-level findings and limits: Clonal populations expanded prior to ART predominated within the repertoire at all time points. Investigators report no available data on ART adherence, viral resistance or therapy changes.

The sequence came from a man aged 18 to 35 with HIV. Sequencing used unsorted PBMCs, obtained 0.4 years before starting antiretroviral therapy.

Here the CDR3 reads CASSSGAVTGELFF. The CDR3 DNA reads as TGCGCCAGCAGCTCCGGGGCTGTCACCGGGGAGCTGTTTTTT. The chain combines TRBV5-1 with TRBJ2-2, with D perhaps TRBD1 or TRBD2 (5 bases each). The CDR3 has 14 amino acids. The V end was cut by 3 bases, the J end by 4 bases, with 10 bases between. Germline V gene data show CDR1 as SGHRS and CDR2 as YFSETQ.